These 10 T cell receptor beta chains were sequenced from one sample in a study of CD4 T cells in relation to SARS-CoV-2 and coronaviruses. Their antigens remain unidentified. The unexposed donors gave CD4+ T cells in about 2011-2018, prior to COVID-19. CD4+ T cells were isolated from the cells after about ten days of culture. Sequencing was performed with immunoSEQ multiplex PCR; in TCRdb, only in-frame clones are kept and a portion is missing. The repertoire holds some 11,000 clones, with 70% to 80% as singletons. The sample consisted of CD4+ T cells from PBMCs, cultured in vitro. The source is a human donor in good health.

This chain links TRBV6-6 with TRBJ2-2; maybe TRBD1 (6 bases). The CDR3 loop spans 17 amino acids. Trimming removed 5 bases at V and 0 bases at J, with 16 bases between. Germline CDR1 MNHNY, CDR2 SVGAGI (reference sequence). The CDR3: CASSPLQGRANTGELFF. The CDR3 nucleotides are TGTGCCAGCAGTCCCCTACAGGGTAGGGCGAACACCGGGGAGCTGTTTTTT.

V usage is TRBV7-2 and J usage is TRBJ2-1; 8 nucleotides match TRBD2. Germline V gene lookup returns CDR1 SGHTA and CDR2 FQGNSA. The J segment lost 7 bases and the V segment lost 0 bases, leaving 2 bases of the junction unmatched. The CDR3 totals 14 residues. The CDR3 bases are TGTGCCAGCAGCTTAGCTAGCGGGGAAAATGAGCAGTTCTTC. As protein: CASSLASGENEQFF.

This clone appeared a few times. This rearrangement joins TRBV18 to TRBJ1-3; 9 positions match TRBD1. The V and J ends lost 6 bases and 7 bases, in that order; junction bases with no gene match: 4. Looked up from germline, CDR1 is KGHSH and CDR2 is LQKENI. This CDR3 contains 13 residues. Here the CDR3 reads CASSNDRGNTIYF. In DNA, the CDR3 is TGTGCCAGCTCCAACGACAGGGGGAACACCATATATTTT. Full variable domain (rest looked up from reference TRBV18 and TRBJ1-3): NAGVMQNPRHLVRRRGQEARLRCSPMKGHSHVYWYRQLPEEGLKFMVYLQKENIIDESGMPKERFSAEFPKEGPSILRIQQVVRGDSAAYFCASSNDRGNTIYFGEGSWLTVV.

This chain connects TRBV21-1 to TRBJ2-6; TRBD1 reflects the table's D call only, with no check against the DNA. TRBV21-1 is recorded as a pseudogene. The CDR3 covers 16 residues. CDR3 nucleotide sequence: TGTGCCAGCAGCAAAGACAGCCACTCTGGGGCCAACGTCCTGACTTTC. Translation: CASSKDSHSGANVLTF.

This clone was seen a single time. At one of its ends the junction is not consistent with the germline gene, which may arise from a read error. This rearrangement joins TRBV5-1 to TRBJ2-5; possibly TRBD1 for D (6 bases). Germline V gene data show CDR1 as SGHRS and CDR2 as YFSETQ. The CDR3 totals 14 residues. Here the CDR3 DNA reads TGCGCCAGCAGGTTGGGGGCCGGGCAAGAGACCCAGTACTTC. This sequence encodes CASRLGAGQETQYF.

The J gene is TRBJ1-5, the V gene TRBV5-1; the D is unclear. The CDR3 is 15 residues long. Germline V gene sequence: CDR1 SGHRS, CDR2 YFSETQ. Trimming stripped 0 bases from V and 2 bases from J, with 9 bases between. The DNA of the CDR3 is TGCGCCAGCAGCTTGGATGGAACGGGCAATCAGCCCCAGCATTTT. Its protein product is CASSLDGTGNQPQHF. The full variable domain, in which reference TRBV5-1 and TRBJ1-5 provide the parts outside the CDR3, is KAGVTQTPRYLIKTRGQQVTLSCSPISGHRSVSWYQQTPGQGLQFLFEYFSETQRNKGNFPGRFSGRQFSNSRSEMNVSTLELGDSALYLCASSLDGTGNQPQHFGDGTRLSIL.

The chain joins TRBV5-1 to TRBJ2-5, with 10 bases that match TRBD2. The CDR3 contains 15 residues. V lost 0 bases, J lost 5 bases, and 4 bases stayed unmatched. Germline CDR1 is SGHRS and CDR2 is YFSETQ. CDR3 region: CASSLELAGYETQYF. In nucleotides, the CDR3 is TGCGCCAGCAGCTTGGAACTAGCGGGATATGAGACCCAGTACTTC. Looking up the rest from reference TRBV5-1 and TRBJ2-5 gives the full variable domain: KAGVTQTPRYLIKTRGQQVTLSCSPISGHRSVSWYQQTPGQGLQFLFEYFSETQRNKGNFPGRFSGRQFSNSRSEMNVSTLELGDSALYLCASSLELAGYETQYFGPGTRLLVL.

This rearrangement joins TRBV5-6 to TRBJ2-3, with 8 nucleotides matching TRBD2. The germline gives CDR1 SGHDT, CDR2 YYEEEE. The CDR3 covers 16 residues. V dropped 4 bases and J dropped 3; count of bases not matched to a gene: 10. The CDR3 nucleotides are TGTGCCAGCAGCCCCTTTACGGGAGGGAGTACAGATACGCAGTATTTT. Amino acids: CASSPFTGGSTDTQYF.

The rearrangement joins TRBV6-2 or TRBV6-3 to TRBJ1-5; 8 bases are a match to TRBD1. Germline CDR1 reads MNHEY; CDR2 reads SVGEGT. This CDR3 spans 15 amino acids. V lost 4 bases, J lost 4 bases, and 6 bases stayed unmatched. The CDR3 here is CASSSTGGKNQPQHF. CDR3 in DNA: TGTGCCAGCAGTTCCACAGGGGGGAAGAATCAGCCCCAGCATTTT.

The CDR3 protein is CASSDSYEQYF. The CDR3 nucleotides are TGTGCCAGCAGCGACTCCTACGAGCAGTACTTC. The chain uses TRBV6-2 or TRBV6-3 and TRBJ2-7; no definite D call. The CDR3 length is 11 residues. V was cut by 6 bases and J by 0 bases, with 3 bases left in between. Germline loops: CDR1 MNHEY, CDR2 SVGEGT.